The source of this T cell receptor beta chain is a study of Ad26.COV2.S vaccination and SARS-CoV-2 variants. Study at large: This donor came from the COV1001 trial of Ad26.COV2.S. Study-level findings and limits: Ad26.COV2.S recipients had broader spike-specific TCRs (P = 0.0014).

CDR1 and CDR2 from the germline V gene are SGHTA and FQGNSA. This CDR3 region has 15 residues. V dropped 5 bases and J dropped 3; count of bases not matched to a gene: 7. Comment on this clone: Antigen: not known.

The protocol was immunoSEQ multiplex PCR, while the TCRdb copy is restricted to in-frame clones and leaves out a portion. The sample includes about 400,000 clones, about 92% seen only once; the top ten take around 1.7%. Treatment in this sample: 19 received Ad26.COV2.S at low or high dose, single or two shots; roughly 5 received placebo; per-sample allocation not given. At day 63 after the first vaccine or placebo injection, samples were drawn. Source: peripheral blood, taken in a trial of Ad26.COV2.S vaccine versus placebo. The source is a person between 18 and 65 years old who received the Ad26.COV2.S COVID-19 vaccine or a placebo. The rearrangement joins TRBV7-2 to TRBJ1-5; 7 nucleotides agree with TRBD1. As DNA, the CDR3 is TGTGCCAGCAGCCCAGTGGGGACAGCCAATCAGCCCCAGCATTTT. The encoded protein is CASSPVGTANQPQHF.